A few counts support the clone carrying this T cell receptor beta chain. These data originate in a study of control samples from healthy donors and cancer patients. Produced via immunoSEQ multiplex PCR; TCRdb's table is partial and in-frame only. The repertoire holds about 130,000 clones, with around 93% as singletons. Sequenced input: blood. The TCR sequence derives from a man aged 18-30 years in good health.

CDR3 sequence: CASSKGSGNQPQHF. CDR3 DNA: TGTGCCAGCAGCAAGGGGAGTGGCAATCAGCCCCAGCATTTT. The chain carries TRBV9 and TRBJ1-5; maybe TRBD1 (5 bases). V was cut by 4 bases and J by 2 bases, with 10 bases left in between. CDR3 size: 14 residues. From germline, CDR1 is SGDLS and CDR2 YYNGEE.